This is a list of T cell receptor beta chains from one sample in a study of T cell repertoires in cytomegalovirus infection. No antigen has been identified for these receptors. TCRdb itself ran the reads through MiXCR, one entry per CDR3 protein. The sample has 300,000 to 400,000 distinct CDR3 sequences, 20% to 25% seen once; the top ten hold about 14%. Specimen: cultured PBMCs, collected from culture after CMV antigen stimulation. These receptors were collected from a human donor in good health (CMV status not recorded). Some clones in this sample may be carry-over from other donors' samples. The CDR3 runs from the conserved cysteine through the conserved F or W. Each record gives: V gene, clone size, D gene, J gene, CDR3 protein, CDR3 DNA. D genes are given only for firm matches. Where a row states a size, it is once, few, many or the class of an expanded clone; other rows omit it.

V gene: TRBV20-1
clone size: NA
D gene: NA
J gene: TRBJ2-2
CDR3 protein: CSALHRDLPGNTGELFF
CDR3 DNA: TGCAGTGCTCTGCACCGGGACCTCCCCGGGAACACCGGGGAGCTGTTTTTT

V gene: TRBV2
clone size: NA
D gene: NA
J gene: TRBJ2-7
CDR3 protein: CASSERSYEQYF
CDR3 DNA: TGTGCCAGCAGTGAAAGGTCCTACGAGCAGTACTTC

V gene: TRBV20-1
clone size: NA
D gene: TRBD2
J gene: TRBJ2-7
CDR3 protein: CSASPLPGLAGGPYEQYF
CDR3 DNA: TGCAGTGCTAGTCCTTTACCGGGACTAGCGGGAGGGCCGTACGAGCAGTACTTC

V gene: TRBV7-6
clone size: NA
D gene: NA
J gene: TRBJ2-1
CDR3 protein: CASSPMRDEQFF
CDR3 DNA: TGTGCCAGCAGCCCAATGAGGGATGAGCAGTTCTTC

V gene: TRBV6-6
clone size: NA
D gene: TRBD2
J gene: TRBJ2-5
CDR3 protein: CASNGRAEETQYF
CDR3 DNA: TGTGCCAGCAACGGGAGGGCCGAAGAGACCCAGTACTTC

V gene: TRBV15
clone size: NA
D gene: NA
J gene: TRBJ2-2
CDR3 protein: CATSRQGFAGELFF
CDR3 DNA: TGTGCCACCAGCAGACAGGGTTTTGCCGGGGAGCTGTTTTTT

V gene: TRBV12-3/TRBV12-4
clone size: NA
D gene: NA
J gene: TRBJ1-1
CDR3 protein: CASSYHSEAFF
CDR3 DNA: TGTGCCAGCAGTTATCATAGTGAAGCTTTCTTT

V gene: TRBV7-2
clone size: many
D gene: NA
J gene: TRBJ2-7
CDR3 protein: CASSLTFTYEQYF
CDR3 DNA: TGTGCCAGCAGCTTAACGTTCACCTACGAGCAGTACTTC

V gene: TRBV7-2
clone size: NA
D gene: NA
J gene: TRBJ1-5
CDR3 protein: CASSPDGNNQPQHF
CDR3 DNA: TGTGCCAGCAGCCCCGACGGAAACAATCAGCCCCAGCATTTT

V gene: TRBV7-8
clone size: many
D gene: NA
J gene: TRBJ2-5
CDR3 protein: CASSLVRAQETQYF
CDR3 DNA: TGTGCCAGCAGCTTAGTCAGGGCCCAAGAGACCCAGTACTTC

V gene: TRBV28
clone size: NA
D gene: NA
J gene: TRBJ2-3
CDR3 protein: CASSWRDTDTQYF
CDR3 DNA: TGTGCCAGCAGTTGGCGGGACACAGATACGCAGTATTTT

V gene: TRBV7-2
clone size: few
D gene: NA
J gene: TRBJ2-5
CDR3 protein: CASSLGVIPLGETQYF
CDR3 DNA: TGTGCCAGCAGCTTAGGGGTCATTCCCCTCGGGGAGACCCAGTACTTC

V gene: TRBV23-1
clone size: few
D gene: TRBD2
J gene: TRBJ2-1
CDR3 protein: CASTFGAGVGTYNEQFF
CDR3 DNA: TGCGCCAGCACCTTCGGGGCGGGAGTTGGGACCTACAATGAGCAGTTCTTC

V gene: TRBV12-3/TRBV12-4
clone size: few
D gene: NA
J gene: TRBJ2-1
CDR3 protein: CASRSPQGQFF
CDR3 DNA: TGTGCCAGCAGATCACCCCAAGGGCAGTTCTTC

V gene: TRBV7-8
clone size: many
D gene: TRBD2
J gene: TRBJ2-3
CDR3 protein: CASSFRTSRNTDTQYF
CDR3 DNA: TGTGCCAGCAGCTTCAGGACTAGCAGAAACACAGATACGCAGTATTTT

V gene: TRBV6-5
clone size: NA
D gene: NA
J gene: TRBJ1-2
CDR3 protein: CASSYSYAGNYGYTF
CDR3 DNA: TGTGCCAGCAGTTACTCATACGCAGGGAACTATGGCTACACCTTC

V gene: TRBV7-9
clone size: NA
D gene: TRBD1
J gene: TRBJ2-2
CDR3 protein: CASSSKGTGFGGTGELFF
CDR3 DNA: TGTGCCAGCAGCTCCAAAGGGACAGGGTTCGGGGGCACCGGGGAGCTGTTTTTT

V gene: TRBV18
clone size: few
D gene: NA
J gene: TRBJ2-2
CDR3 protein: CASSAGNTGELFF
CDR3 DNA: TGTGCCAGCTCGGCGGGGAACACCGGGGAGCTGTTTTTT

V gene: TRBV7-8
clone size: many
D gene: TRBD1
J gene: TRBJ1-1
CDR3 protein: CASSSTGERGAEAFF
CDR3 DNA: TGTGCCAGCAGCTCCACAGGGGAAAGGGGGGCTGAAGCTTTCTTT

V gene: TRBV7-2
clone size: NA
D gene: NA
J gene: TRBJ2-5
CDR3 protein: CASSLGIEREETQYF
CDR3 DNA: TGTGCCAGCAGCTTAGGGATAGAGCGGGAAGAGACCCAGTACTTC

V gene: TRBV7-3
clone size: many
D gene: TRBD2
J gene: TRBJ2-3
CDR3 protein: CASRQTSGRTDTQYF
CDR3 DNA: TGTGCCAGCAGACAAACTAGCGGGAGAACAGATACGCAGTATTTT

V gene: TRBV6-2/TRBV6-3
clone size: NA
D gene: NA
J gene: TRBJ2-7
CDR3 protein: CASSSALGLAVDEQYF
CDR3 DNA: TGTGCCAGCAGCTCAGCCTTGGGCCTAGCAGTCGACGAGCAGTACTTC

V gene: TRBV6-8
clone size: NA
D gene: TRBD2
J gene: TRBJ2-4
CDR3 protein: CASRGLAGAKNIQYF
CDR3 DNA: TGTGCCAGCAGGGGACTAGCGGGAGCCAAAAACATTCAGTACTTC

V gene: TRBV24-1
clone size: few
D gene: TRBD1
J gene: TRBJ1-5
CDR3 protein: CATSELDREQPQHF
CDR3 DNA: TGTGCCACCAGTGAATTAGACAGGGAGCAGCCCCAGCATTTT

V gene: TRBV11-3
clone size: NA
D gene: TRBD2
J gene: TRBJ2-3
CDR3 protein: CASSFGGGTTDTQYF
CDR3 DNA: TGTGCCAGCAGCTTCGGCGGGGGGACCACAGATACGCAGTATTTT

V gene: TRBV28
clone size: many
D gene: NA
J gene: TRBJ2-4
CDR3 protein: CASSLARVQYF
CDR3 DNA: TGTGCCAGCAGTTTGGCCAGGGTTCAGTACTTC

V gene: TRBV19
clone size: few
D gene: NA
J gene: TRBJ2-1
CDR3 protein: CASRTQGVDEQFF
CDR3 DNA: TGTGCCAGTAGGACACAGGGTGTGGATGAGCAGTTCTTC

V gene: TRBV7-3
clone size: many
D gene: NA
J gene: TRBJ2-7
CDR3 protein: CASSSGGEQYF
CDR3 DNA: TGTGCCAGCAGCTCAGGCGGCGAGCAGTACTTC

V gene: TRBV7-3
clone size: NA
D gene: NA
J gene: TRBJ1-2
CDR3 protein: CASSPGASTNYGYTF
CDR3 DNA: TGTGCCAGCAGCCCGGGGGCCAGTACTAACTATGGCTACACCTTC

V gene: TRBV27
clone size: few
D gene: TRBD2
J gene: TRBJ2-3
CDR3 protein: CASSQGLAGEVFTDTQYF
CDR3 DNA: TGTGCCAGCAGTCAAGGACTAGCGGGAGAGGTCTTCACAGATACGCAGTATTTT

V gene: TRBV7-6
clone size: many
D gene: TRBD1
J gene: TRBJ2-5
CDR3 protein: CASSLGQGKQETQYF
CDR3 DNA: TGTGCCAGCAGCTTAGGACAGGGAAAACAAGAGACCCAGTACTTC

V gene: TRBV10-3
clone size: NA
D gene: NA
J gene: TRBJ2-3
CDR3 protein: CAISGDAGASFADTQYF
CDR3 DNA: TGTGCCATCAGTGGGGATGCGGGGGCGTCGTTCGCAGATACGCAGTATTTT

V gene: TRBV30
clone size: NA
D gene: NA
J gene: TRBJ1-3
CDR3 protein: CAWSRDSGSGNTIYF
CDR3 DNA: TGTGCCTGGTCCAGGGATTCGGGCTCTGGAAACACCATATATTTT

V gene: TRBV27
clone size: NA
D gene: NA
J gene: TRBJ2-3
CDR3 protein: CASSILSGADTQYF
CDR3 DNA: TGTGCCAGCAGTATCCTATCAGGGGCAGATACGCAGTATTTT

V gene: TRBV13
clone size: NA
D gene: NA
J gene: TRBJ1-2
CDR3 protein: CASSFVGNYGYTF
CDR3 DNA: TGTGCCAGCAGCTTCGTCGGTAACTATGGCTACACCTTC

V gene: TRBV28
clone size: many
D gene: NA
J gene: TRBJ1-6
CDR3 protein: CASSPRVWGSDSPLHF
CDR3 DNA: TGTGCCAGCAGTCCCCGAGTGTGGGGTTCGGATTCACCCCTCCACTTT

V gene: TRBV29-1
clone size: few
D gene: NA
J gene: TRBJ2-3
CDR3 protein: CSATATSTDTQYF
CDR3 DNA: TGCAGCGCTACAGCAACTAGCACAGATACGCAGTATTTT

V gene: TRBV29-1
clone size: few
D gene: NA
J gene: TRBJ2-3
CDR3 protein: CSVDPREGDTQYF
CDR3 DNA: TGCAGCGTTGATCCGCGGGAAGGCGATACGCAGTATTTT

V gene: TRBV4-2
clone size: few
D gene: TRBD2
J gene: TRBJ2-3
CDR3 protein: CASSQGTSGDTQYF
CDR3 DNA: TGTGCCAGCAGCCAAGGAACTAGCGGTGATACGCAGTATTTT

V gene: TRBV10-3
clone size: few
D gene: TRBD2
J gene: TRBJ2-2
CDR3 protein: CAIAGRGNTGELFF
CDR3 DNA: TGTGCCATCGCGGGGAGGGGAAACACCGGGGAGCTGTTTTTT

V gene: TRBV9
clone size: NA
D gene: NA
J gene: TRBJ1-4
CDR3 protein: CASSVGGTSDEKLFF
CDR3 DNA: TGTGCCAGCAGCGTAGGAGGGACGTCCGATGAAAAACTGTTTTTT

V gene: TRBV19
clone size: once
D gene: NA
J gene: TRBJ2-7
CDR3 protein: CASSIGGAPHEQYF
CDR3 DNA: TGTGCCAGTAGTATAGGGGGGGCGCCTCACGAGCAGTACTTC

V gene: TRBV7-2
clone size: many
D gene: TRBD1
J gene: TRBJ2-6
CDR3 protein: CASSLPTGGGTGANVLTF
CDR3 DNA: TGTGCCAGCAGCTTACCCACAGGGGGTGGAACTGGGGCCAACGTCCTGACTTTC

V gene: TRBV6-2/TRBV6-3
clone size: many
D gene: NA
J gene: TRBJ2-1
CDR3 protein: CASSPPQRAGGNEQFF
CDR3 DNA: TGTGCCAGCAGTCCTCCCCAACGGGCCGGGGGCAATGAGCAGTTCTTC

V gene: TRBV4-1
clone size: few
D gene: NA
J gene: TRBJ2-1
CDR3 protein: CASSQGPGREQFF
CDR3 DNA: TGCGCCAGCAGCCAAGGGCCAGGCAGAGAGCAGTTCTTC